This TCR beta chain was sequenced during a study of cytomegalovirus exposure and HLA in healthy donors. Study results and caveats: Sequencing likely produced, as an artifact, a cluster of highly shared sequence variants.

Germline values: CDR1 MGHRA, CDR2 YSYEKL. The CDR3 totals 14 residues. V gave up 8 bases and J gave up 0 bases, with 12 bases separating them. On this clone itself: Its antigen is not known.

This PCR relied on a set of 60 Vbeta primers and 13 Jbeta primers. The table came from immunoSEQ multiplex PCR; TCRdb's copy has only in-frame clones and leaves some out. The sample lists 150,000 to 200,000 clones, around 68% occurring once. The sample comprised PBMCs. This receptor was obtained from a girl aged 5-17 years in good health and CMV-seronegative. The V gene is TRBV4-1, the J gene TRBJ2-3; tentative D call: TRBD2 (6 bases). Written as DNA, the CDR3 is TGCGCCAGCGCCCTGGCGGGGAGCACAGATACGCAGTATTTT. Translation: CASALAGSTDTQYF.